The rows below give T cell receptor beta chains drawn from one sample of a study of blood T cell repertoires in COVID-19. The repertoire was sequenced with immunoSEQ multiplex PCR; TCRdb's copy has only in-frame clones and lacks some. Of 120,000 or so clones in the sample, approximately 90% were seen once. Sample: peripheral blood. The source of these receptors is a human donor in a cohort sampled during active COVID-19. Both conserved end residues are part of each CDR3. A D gene is named only where the DNA matches it firmly. Clone size is stated in some rows and not others, as once, few, many or a class when expanded.

. TRBD1 TRBJ1-3 TRBV28 CASRRQGSSGNTIYF TGTGCCAGCAGGAGACAGGGTTCGTCTGGAAACACCATATATTTT
. TRBD2 TRBJ2-7 TRBV3-1/TRBV3-2 CASSLRASRGGLEQYF TGTGCCAGCAGTCTTCGGGCAAGCCGGGGGGGGTTAGAGCAGTACTTC
. . TRBJ2-7 TRBV5-4 CASSFRDFLPQISYEQYF TGTGCCAGCAGCTTCCGGGACTTCCTTCCTCAAATCTCCTACGAGCAGTACTTC
many TRBD2 TRBJ2-2 TRBV7-7 CASSLTGTSYTGELFF TGTGCTAGCAGCTTAACGGGGACTAGCTACACCGGGGAGCTGTTTTTT
once TRBD2 TRBJ2-7 TRBV5-4 CASSLPGTSAYEQYF TGTGCCAGCAGCTTACCCGGGACTAGCGCTTACGAGCAGTACTTC
. . TRBJ1-1 TRBV7-9 CASSLETGGLEAFF TGTGCCAGCAGCTTAGAGACAGGCGGGCTTGAAGCTTTCTTT
. TRBD1 TRBJ1-1 TRBV2 CASRRWLTGATEAFF TGTGCCAGCCGAAGGTGGTTGACAGGGGCCACTGAAGCTTTCTTT
. TRBD1 TRBJ1-3 TRBV6-5 CASSPTGGFLNTIYF TGTGCCAGCAGTCCGACAGGGGGCTTCCTTAACACCATATATTTT
. . TRBJ1-5 TRBV7-2 CASSLYSVQPQHF TGTGCCAGCAGCCTGTATTCGGTTCAGCCCCAGCATTTT
. . TRBJ2-7 TRBV7-9 CASSSTPGTYEQYF TGTGCCAGCAGCTCAACGCCAGGGACCTACGAGCAGTACTTC
. . TRBJ1-4 TRBV2 CASRSRVDEKLFF TGTGCCAGCAGAAGCAGGGTGGACGAAAAACTGTTTTTT
. . TRBJ1-1 TRBV5-5 CASSFQGAGNTEAFF TGTGCCAGCAGCTTCCAGGGCGCGGGAAACACTGAAGCTTTCTTT
. . TRBJ2-3 TRBV5-1 CASSLVPSSTDTQYF TGCGCCAGCAGCTTGGTCCCCTCGAGCACAGATACGCAGTATTTT
. TRBD2 TRBJ2-7 TRBV15 CATSRDGSSSGISYEQYF TGTGCCACCAGCAGAGATGGTTCGTCTAGCGGCATTTCCTACGAGCAGTACTTC
. TRBD1 TRBJ1-5 TRBV7-2 CASSLGPGTGNQPQHF TGTGCCAGCAGCTTAGGGCCTGGGACAGGGAATCAGCCCCAGCATTTT
once . TRBJ2-5 TRBV7-2 CASSLMRETQYF TGTGCCAGCAGCTTAATGCGAGAGACCCAGTACTTC
. TRBD2 TRBJ2-7 TRBV3-1/TRBV3-2 CASSRSYSGRSSYEQYF TGTGCCAGCAGCAGAAGTTATAGCGGGAGGAGCTCCTACGAGCAGTACTTC
. . TRBJ2-7 TRBV7-6 CASSLLEGPSYEQYF TGTGCCAGCAGCTTGCTGGAGGGCCCCTCCTACGAGCAGTACTTC
once TRBD1 TRBJ1-1 TRBV24-1 CATSGPGTENTEAFF TGTGCCACCAGTGGCCCCGGGACAGAAAACACTGAAGCTTTCTTT
. TRBD2 TRBJ2-7 TRBV5-1 CASSPEGLAGVTYEQYF TGCGCCAGCAGCCCTGAAGGACTAGCGGGAGTAACCTACGAGCAGTACTTC
few . TRBJ2-3 TRBV6-6 CASSPPGTDTQYF TGTGCCAGCAGTCCACCCGGGACAGATACGCAGTATTTT
once . TRBJ2-1 TRBV28 CASSPGWSSYNEQFF TGTGCCAGCAGTCCCGGTTGGAGCTCCTACAATGAGCAGTTCTTC
. . TRBJ2-5 TRBV11-2 CASSPPGHTQETQYF TGTGCCAGCAGCCCTCCGGGACATACACAAGAGACCCAGTACTTC
. . TRBJ2-5 TRBV27 CASTPTGETQYF TGTGCCAGCACCCCCACGGGGGAGACCCAGTACTTC
. TRBD2 TRBJ2-4 TRBV28 CASIPSGTGIQYF TGTGCCAGCATACCTAGCGGGACCGGGATTCAGTACTTC
. . TRBJ1-3 TRBV6-6 CASSRDRSTRNTIYF TGTGCCAGCAGCCGAGACCGCAGCACTAGAAACACCATATATTTT
. TRBD2 TRBJ2-5 TRBV3-1/TRBV3-2 CASSHLLTRGGETQYF TGTGCCAGCAGCCACCTCTTAACGCGGGGGGGGGAGACCCAGTACTTC
. TRBD2 TRBJ2-1 TRBV28 CASMGGSGLRGWEQFF TGTGCCAGCATGGGCGGGAGCGGGCTAAGAGGTTGGGAGCAGTTCTTC
. . TRBJ2-1 TRBV11-2 CASNGGHNEQFF TGTGCCAGCAATGGCGGGCACAATGAGCAGTTCTTC
. . TRBJ1-3 TRBV28 CASGSSGNTIYF TGTGCCAGTGGGAGTTCTGGAAACACCATATATTTT
once . TRBJ1-6 TRBV19 CASSMLARGSPLHF TGTGCCAGTAGTATGCTGGCTCGGGGATCACCCCTCCACTTT
. TRBD2 TRBJ2-1 TRBV19 CASRSTGLANEQFF TGTGCCAGTAGGTCCACGGGACTAGCCAATGAGCAGTTCTTC
. TRBD1 TRBJ2-7 TRBV5-1 CASRAYGTGPYEQYF TGCGCCAGCAGAGCTTACGGGACAGGCCCCTACGAGCAGTACTTC
. . TRBJ1-3 TRBV9 CASSVEGGDGNTIYF TGTGCCAGCAGCGTAGAGGGGGGGGACGGAAACACCATATATTTT
. TRBD2 TRBJ2-5 TRBV18 CASCGLAGGQETQYF TGTGCCAGCTGCGGACTAGCGGGAGGGCAAGAGACCCAGTACTTC
few TRBD2 TRBJ2-3 TRBV3-1/TRBV3-2 CASSPNLAGASTDTQYF TGTGCCAGCAGCCCTAATTTAGCGGGGGCTAGCACAGATACGCAGTATTTT
. TRBD1 TRBJ2-7 TRBV27 CASSARQGKPYEQYF TGTGCCAGCAGTGCCCGACAGGGCAAGCCCTACGAGCAGTACTTC
. TRBD2 TRBJ2-7 TRBV7-7 CASSLASGESYEQYF TGTGCTAGCAGCTTAGCTAGCGGGGAATCCTACGAGCAGTACTTC
once . TRBJ2-1 TRBV28 CASSFFVGSSYNEQFF TGTGCCAGCAGTTTTTTTGTGGGGAGCTCCTACAATGAGCAGTTCTTC